The next 32 T cell receptor beta chains were all read from a single sample in a study of blood T cells in healthy people across ages. Together with a sample-barcoded 5' primer, a J-beta primer mix was included in a second PCR lasting about 7 to 11 cycles. Each CDR3 protein is one row after TCRdb ran MiXCR on the 5' RACE reads. The sample has about 1.1 million distinct CDR3 sequences; more than 30% are singletons. What was sequenced was blood. The receptor set was obtained from a man between 18 and 29 years old in good health.

The V call is TRBV5-1, the J call TRBJ2-1, with D perhaps matching TRBD1 (7 bases). The V and J ends lost 0 bases and 7 bases respectively, with 14 bases between them. The CDR3 loop spans 15 amino acids. Germline V gene data show CDR1 as SGHRS and CDR2 as YFSETQ. The chain's CDR3 is CASSLGRGDGNEQFF. CDR3 DNA: TGCGCCAGCAGCTTGGGCAGGGGGGATGGAAATGAGCAGTTCTTC.

The chain joins TRBV9 to TRBJ1-1, with 7 bases lining up with TRBD1. V lost 1 base and J lost 3; bases outside the gene matches: 9. The germline CDR1 and CDR2 sequences are SGDLS and YYNGEE. The CDR3 runs 16 residues. CDR3 DNA sequence: TGTGCCAGCAGCGTAAACGCAGGGGGGGCGTACACTGAAGCTTTCTTT. Translating it yields CASSVNAGGAYTEAFF. The full variable domain, completed using reference TRBV9 and TRBJ1-1, is DSGVTQTPKHLITATGQRVTLRCSPRSGDLSVYWYQQSLDQGLQFLIQYYNGEERAKGNILERFSAQQFPDLHSELNLSSLELGDSALYFCASSVNAGGAYTEAFFGQGTRLTVV.

This chain joins TRBV25-1 and TRBJ2-7; unclear D gene. The end of the DNA aligns better with TRBJ2-5, so the J call may be wrong. CDR1 is MGHDK and CDR2 is SYGVNS in the germline V gene. The CDR3 consists of 13 residues. CDR3 sequence reads: CASSGLSTWTQYF. CDR3 DNA sequence: TGTGCCAGCAGTGGCCTTAGCACTTGGACCCAGTACTTC.

This clonotype appeared a few times. The chain couples TRBV5-4 to TRBJ2-1; TRBD1 agrees at 10 bases. Near its end, the DNA agrees better with TRBJ2-7, so the J call may be wrong. Germline CDR1 SGHNT, CDR2 YYREEE (reference sequence). This CDR3 has 15 residues. The CDR3 sequence is CASSPGTGEYNEQYF. Here the CDR3 DNA reads TGTGCCAGCAGCCCCGGGACAGGGGAATACAATGAGCAGTACTTC.

The chain uses TRBV7-2 and TRBJ1-1, with 10 bases that match TRBD1. The junction had 7 bases not matched to a gene; V was cut back by 1 base and J by 5 bases. This CDR3 has 16 amino acids. Germline V lookup: CDR1 SGHTA, CDR2 FQGNSA. This CDR3 reads CASSLGGTGVGTEAFF. As DNA, the CDR3 is TGTGCCAGCAGCTTAGGCGGGACAGGGGTCGGTACTGAAGCTTTCTTT.

Regarding this clonotype: Relative to the germline gene, one junction end is altered; a read error may explain this. The gene calls are TRBV20-1 and TRBJ2-6; D might be TRBD2 (6 bases). CDR3 length equals 15 residues. Germline V gene lookup returns CDR1 DFQATT and CDR2 SNEGSKA (reference sequence). The CDR3 DNA reads as TGCAGTGCTGGCCACTGGGACTCTGGGACCAACGTCCTGACTTTC. This sequence encodes CSAGHWDSGTNVLTF.

This clonotype was seen at least ten times. This chain uses TRBV20-1 with TRBJ1-1; D may be TRBD1 (5 bases). This CDR3 is 13 amino acids long. CDR1 is DFQATT and CDR2 is SNEGSKA in the germline V gene (reference sequence). CDR3 nucleotide sequence: TGCACCCCTCGGGGGGGAAAGGACACTGAAGCTTTCTTT. It yields the protein CTPRGGKDTEAFF.

CDR3 nucleotide sequence: TGTGCCAGCAGCTTTCGGACAGCTGGTAATGAAAAACTGTTTTTT. It translates to CASSFRTAGNEKLFF. The V call is TRBV11-2, the J call TRBJ1-4; D perhaps matches TRBD1 (6 bases). Germline lookup yields CDR1 SGHAT and CDR2 FQNNGV. Trimming removed 3 bases from V and 4 bases from J, with 12 bases in between. CDR3 length: 15 amino acids.

The table lists this clonotype with many counts. The chain uses TRBV2 and TRBJ2-5, with no clear D. The ends were cut back, 6 bases at V and 4 bases at J, with 6 bases in the middle. CDR1 is SNHLY and CDR2 is FYNNEI in the germline V gene. The CDR3 runs 11 residues. The CDR3 sequence is CASRGRETQYF. The DNA for the CDR3 is TGTGCCAGCAGGGGCCGAGAGACCCAGTACTTC.

Of note for this clonotype: A much larger clone sits a single nucleotide away, making a read error possible. The rearrangement links TRBV24-1 to TRBJ2-7; D may be TRBD1 (6 bases). Trimming removed 5 bases at V and 2 bases at J, with 15 bases between. Per germline, CDR1 KGHDR and CDR2 SFDVKD. CDR3 length: 15 residues. The CDR3 DNA reads TGTGCCACCAGTGGCCAAATCGACAGGCCCTACGAGCAGTACTTC. Protein sequence: CATSGQIDRPYEQYF.

The chain uses TRBV6-5 and TRBJ1-2, with D possibly matching TRBD1 (5 bases). Germline V gene sequence: CDR1 MNHEY, CDR2 SVGAGI. V shed 5 bases and J shed 2 bases, with 12 bases lying between them. CDR3 length: 14 residues. The CDR3 sequence is CASSPGTFNYGYTF. The CDR3 DNA follows: TGTGCCAGCAGTCCCGGGACTTTCAACTATGGCTACACCTTC.

The chain recombines TRBV10-3 with TRBJ1-2; D remains ambiguous. Trimming stripped 4 bases from V and 6 bases from J, with 6 bases between. There are 11 residues in the CDR3. Germline lookup yields CDR1 ENHRY and CDR2 SYGVKD. CDR3 sequence (DNA): TGTGCCATCAGTGCGGAGGATGGCTACACCTTC. This codes for CAISAEDGYTF.

This clonotype was observed a few times. The genes are TRBV4-2 and TRBJ1-1; possible D gene TRBD1, 6 bases. The length of the CDR3 is 15 residues. In germline, CDR1 is LGHNA, CDR2 YNFKEQ. The V end lost 0 bases, the J end lost 5 bases, and 13 bases lay between the germline ends. CDR3 bases: TGTGCCAGCAGCCAAGAGCGGGGGGCTATAACTGAAGCTTTCTTT. This translates into CASSQERGAITEAFF.

This chain joins TRBV3-1 and TRBJ2-5; no clear D. V gave up 1 base and J gave up 11 bases, with 20 bases separating them. Per the germline V gene, CDR1 is LGHDT and CDR2 is YNNKEL (reference sequence). The CDR3 is 15 amino acids. CDR3 in amino acids: CASSQVGPEYNEQYF. The CDR3 DNA reads TGTGCCAGCAGCCAAGTCGGCCCTGAATACAATGAGCAGTACTTC.

This chain links TRBV5-6 with TRBJ1-6; D is uncertain. Germline CDR1 SGHDT, CDR2 YYEEEE. The CDR3 spans 15 residues. V dropped 4 bases and J dropped 5 bases, with 13 bases sitting between them. DNA for the CDR3: TGTGCCAGCAGCGAGGCGGGGAGGCATAATTCACCCCTCCACTTT. It encodes CASSEAGRHNSPLHF.

This chain connects TRBV3-1 to TRBJ1-1; D perhaps matches TRBD1 (6 bases). The CDR3 is 15 amino acids. V was pared by 3 bases and J by 4 bases, with 15 bases between. Per the germline V gene, CDR1 is LGHDT and CDR2 is YNNKEL (reference sequence). The CDR3 DNA follows: TGTGCCAGCAGCCACGACAGGATTTTGGGCACTGAAGCTTTCTTT. This codes for CASSHDRILGTEAFF.

This clonotype appeared a few times. This chain connects TRBV20-1 to TRBJ1-5; D not resolved. Trimming removed 5 bases at V and 3 bases at J, with 5 bases between. Germline V gene lookup returns CDR1 DFQATT and CDR2 SNEGSKA (reference sequence). There are 11 residues in the CDR3. For the CDR3, the DNA is TGCAGTGCTGGCTACAATCAGCCCCAGCATTTT. This gives the protein CSAGYNQPQHF.

The V gene is TRBV12-3 or TRBV12-4, the J gene TRBJ2-4, with 13 bases lining up with TRBD2. The trim removed 5 bases at V and 0 bases at J, leaving 13 bases unmatched. The CDR3 has 20 residues. The CDR3 DNA reads TGTGCCAGCAGTCATCAAGGACTAGCGGGGGCCCCAATAGCCAAAAACATTCAGTACTTC. Protein sequence: CASSHQGLAGAPIAKNIQYF.

This clonotype was found once. This chain joins TRBV6-5 and TRBJ2-2; no clear D gene. This CDR3 has 13 amino acids. The ends were cut back, 6 bases at V and 8 bases at J, with 13 bases in the middle. CDR1 and CDR2 from the germline V gene are MNHEY and SVGAGI. CDR3 protein: CASSTPPAGELFF. CDR3 nucleotide sequence: TGTGCCAGCAGCACTCCCCCCGCTGGGGAGCTGTTTTTT.

This rearrangement joins TRBV20-1 to TRBJ1-2; maybe TRBD1 (5 bases). The V end was cut by 3 bases, the J end by 3 bases, with 14 bases between. CDR1 is DFQATT and CDR2 is SNEGSKA in the germline V gene (reference sequence). This CDR3 spans 14 amino acids. CDR3 bases: TGCAGTGCTAGCCTCCTCGCCAGGGACTATGGCTACACCTTC. It specifies CSASLLARDYGYTF.

The V and J genes are TRBV29-1 and TRBJ2-2; no clear D. This CDR3 spans 14 amino acids. The V end was cut by 0 bases, the J end by 4 bases, with 9 bases between. Germline V gene sequence: CDR1 SQVTM, CDR2 ANQGSEA. Written as DNA, the CDR3 is TGCAGCGTTGAAGATGGGTGGAGCACCGGGGAGCTGTTTTTT. Translated, it gives CSVEDGWSTGELFF.

Concerning this clonotype itself: A junction end diverges from the germline sequence, so it may reflect a read error. The chain links TRBV27 to TRBJ1-3; weak D call: TRBD1 (5 bases). Germline CDR1 is MNHEY and CDR2 is SMNVEV (reference sequence). CDR3 size: 15 residues. In DNA, the CDR3 is TGTGCCAGCAGGCTTACGGGGGGGTCTGGAAGCACCATATATTTT. Protein: CASRLTGGSGSTIYF.

This clonotype was recorded only once. V gene TRBV30 combines with J gene TRBJ2-5; 8 nucleotides agree with TRBD2. V gave up 0 bases and J gave up 2 bases; unmatched junction bases: 11. The CDR3 length is 17 residues. Germline values: CDR1 GTSNPN, CDR2 SVGIG (reference sequence). The CDR3 protein is CAWSVLKVSGAQETQYF. The CDR3 coding sequence is TGTGCCTGGAGTGTACTTAAGGTTAGCGGGGCACAAGAGACCCAGTACTTC.

The chain carries TRBV7-2 and TRBJ1-2; tentative D call: TRBD1 (5 bases). The V gene lost 5 bases and the J gene lost 10 bases, with 14 bases spanning the gap. The CDR3 is 12 amino acids. CDR1 is SGHTA and CDR2 is FQGNSA in the germline V gene. CDR3 in amino acids: CASSAGGEDYTF. The CDR3 DNA follows: TGTGCCAGCAGCGCCGGGGGTGAGGACTACACCTTC.

The chain carries TRBV4-1 and TRBJ2-5, with TRBD2 identical over 8 bases. This CDR3 spans 16 amino acids. Germline trimming cut 0 bases from V and 0 bases from J; bases unmatched to any gene: 3. Looked up from germline, CDR1 is MGHRA and CDR2 is YSYEKL. CDR3 sequence (DNA): TGCGCCAGCAGCCAAGAGGAAGCGGGGGACCAAGAGACCCAGTACTTC. Translated, it gives CASSQEEAGDQETQYF.

The rearrangement links TRBV2 to TRBJ1-2; a weak D match, TRBD1 (6 bases). Trimming removed 7 bases at V and 4 bases at J, with 13 bases between. The CDR3 runs to 13 residues. Germline-derived CDR1 and CDR2 are SNHLY and FYNNEI. The CDR3 reads CASIQDSGYGYTF. The CDR3 DNA sequence: TGTGCCAGCATCCAGGACAGCGGCTATGGCTACACCTTC. The full variable domain, in which reference TRBV2 and TRBJ1-2 provide the parts outside the CDR3, is EPEVTQTPSHQVTQMGQEVILRCVPISNHLYFYWYRQILGQKVEFLVSFYNNEISEKSEIFDDQFSVERPDGSNFTLKIRSTKLEDSAMYFCASIQDSGYGYTFGSGTRLTVV.

V gene TRBV20-1 combines with J gene TRBJ1-2; 10 positions match TRBD1. Germline CDR1 and CDR2: DFQATT and SNEGSKA (reference sequence). After removal of 5 bases from V and 8 bases from J, the junction contained 17 bases not matched to a gene. This CDR3 is built from 16 residues. The CDR3 nucleotides read TGCAGTGCTTCTAACTTGACCCCCGGGACAGGGGAGGGCTACACCTTC. Amino acids: CSASNLTPGTGEGYTF.

The rearrangement uses TRBV7-2 and TRBJ1-1; D is unresolved. V was cut by 4 bases and J by 6 bases, with 15 bases left in between. Germline V gene data show CDR1 as SGHTA and CDR2 as FQGNSA. This CDR3 has 14 amino acids. CDR3 in DNA: TGTGCCAGCAGCTCAGACATGGTTCGCCCTGAAGCTTTCTTT. It is translated as CASSSDMVRPEAFF. Looking up the rest from reference TRBV7-2 and TRBJ1-1 gives the full variable domain: GAGVSQSPSNKVTEKGKDVELRCDPISGHTALYWYRQSLGQGLEFLIYFQGNSAPDKSGLPSDRFSAERTGGSVSTLTIQRTQQEDSAVYLCASSSDMVRPEAFFGQGTRLTVV.

This clonotype has more than one count but fewer than ten. V is TRBV30 and J is TRBJ2-1; 7 bases fit TRBD1. Germline V gives CDR1 GTSNPN, CDR2 SVGIG (reference sequence). V was clipped by 0 bases and J by 0 bases; unmatched bases: 5. CDR3 length: 16 amino acids. The CDR3 loop reads CAWSVGGANSYNEQFF. DNA for the CDR3: TGTGCCTGGAGTGTAGGGGGCGCCAACTCCTACAATGAGCAGTTCTTC.

This clonotype came up a few times. The chain employs TRBV7-2 and TRBJ2-1; a weak D match, TRBD2 (5 bases). V gave up 2 bases and J gave up 7 bases, with 15 bases separating them. Looked up from germline, CDR1 is SGHTA and CDR2 is FQGNSA. CDR3 length: 15 amino acids. CDR3 DNA sequence: TGTGCCAGCAGCTTACCCGGGGTAATACGGAATGAGCAGTTCTTC. Translating it yields CASSLPGVIRNEQFF. Drawing the rest from reference TRBV7-2 and TRBJ2-1, the complete variable domain is GAGVSQSPSNKVTEKGKDVELRCDPISGHTALYWYRQSLGQGLEFLIYFQGNSAPDKSGLPSDRFSAERTGGSVSTLTIQRTQQEDSAVYLCASSLPGVIRNEQFFGPGTRLTVL.

This clonotype was seen a few times. The V call is TRBV4-2, the J call TRBJ1-2; weak D call: TRBD1 (5 bases). Trimming removed 3 bases at V and 4 bases at J, with 12 bases between. From germline, CDR1 is LGHNA and CDR2 YNFKEQ. The CDR3 spans 14 residues. CDR3 loop: CASSQGRQLYGYTF. CDR3 DNA: TGTGCCAGCAGCCAGGGTCGACAGCTCTATGGCTACACCTTC.

The V gene is TRBV6-2 or TRBV6-3, the J gene TRBJ2-7; D uncertain. Germline CDR1 MNHEY, CDR2 SVGEGT. V dropped 2 bases and J dropped 7 bases, with 12 bases sitting between them. This CDR3 region has 13 residues. CDR3 sequence: CASSYDVYNEQYF. The CDR3 bases are TGTGCCAGCAGTTACGATGTCTACAATGAGCAGTACTTC.